This entry lists 20 T cell receptor beta chains sequenced from one sample in a study of T-cell reconstitution after alpha-beta-depleted transplantation in children. Unique molecular identifiers tagged the TCRbeta library. TCRdb itself ran the PCR reads through MiXCR, one entry per CDR3 protein. The sample carries around 94,000 distinct CDR3 sequences, 4.5% to 7.5% recorded once. Sequenced material: PBMCs, mostly from graft donor cells, taken 60 days after TCRalphabeta/CD19-depleted stem cell transplant. Receptors were obtained from a female patient between 2 and 15 years old who had a stem cell transplant for Fanconi anemia, so the T cells may come from the graft donor.

This clonotype was seen repeatedly, ten times or more. This chain joins TRBV20-1 and TRBJ1-5, with 11 bases aligning to TRBD1. J was trimmed by 3 bases and V by 5 bases; bases with no gene match: 6. CDR3 length: 15 residues. Germline CDR1 DFQATT, CDR2 SNEGSKA (reference sequence). DNA of the CDR3: TGCAGTGCTTCCGGGACAGGGGGTGTCAATCAGCCCCAGCATTTT. This sequence encodes CSASGTGGVNQPQHF.

This clonotype was seen at least ten times. V gene TRBV20-1 combines with J gene TRBJ2-3; 7 bases are a match to TRBD2. V trimming: 3 bases; J trimming: 7 bases; junction bases outside the gene matches: 13. CDR1 and CDR2 (germline): DFQATT, SNEGSKA (reference sequence). This CDR3 spans 15 amino acids. Here the CDR3 reads CSASVAGAGPNTQYF. CDR3 DNA sequence: TGCAGTGCTAGTGTTGCGGGAGCCGGGCCAAATACGCAGTATTTT.

This clonotype was detected many times. The chain recombines TRBV5-1 with TRBJ2-7, with 8 bases matching TRBD2. Germline V gene data show CDR1 as SGHRS and CDR2 as YFSETQ. CDR3 length equals 13 residues. V lost 4 bases, J lost 5 bases, and 5 bases stayed unmatched. The CDR3 DNA reads TGCGCCAGCAGCGGACTAGCTCCCCACGAGCAGTACTTC. It yields the protein CASSGLAPHEQYF.

The rearrangement links TRBV6-4 to TRBJ2-7, with D unclear. This CDR3 has 14 residues. The germline V and J ends were trimmed by 3 bases and 2 bases, with 11 bases remaining between them. Germline V gives CDR1 MRHNA, CDR2 SNTAGT. CDR3 sequence (DNA): TGTGCCAGCAGTGATAAACGATCCGCCTACGAGCAGTACTTC. Its protein product is CASSDKRSAYEQYF.

This clonotype was picked up a small number of times. The rearrangement links TRBV3-1 to TRBJ1-2; D is unclear. The CDR3 loop spans 12 amino acids. Germline V gene data show CDR1 as LGHDT and CDR2 as YNNKEL (reference sequence). The V and J ends lost 4 bases and 8 bases respectively, with 11 bases between them. CDR3 DNA sequence: TGTGCCAGCAGCCCCCAGGTGGGGGGCTACACCTTC. Its translation is CASSPQVGGYTF. Full variable domain (missing parts from reference TRBV3-1 and TRBJ1-2): DTAVSQTPKYLVTQMGNDKSIKCEQNLGHDTMYWYKQDSKKFLKIMFSYNNKELIINETVPNRFSPKSPDKAHLNLHINSLELGDSAVYFCASSPQVGGYTFGSGTRLTVV.

Many counts were recorded for this clonotype. This chain uses TRBV3-1 with TRBJ2-3; D is perhaps TRBD1 or TRBD2 (5 bases each). Germline CDR1 reads LGHDT; CDR2 reads YNNKEL (reference sequence). With 3 bases removed from V and 2 bases from J, the gap between germline ends came to 6 bases. This CDR3 has 13 residues. In DNA form, the CDR3 reads TGTGCCAGCAGCCACGGGGCCACAGATACGCAGTATTTT. It codes for CASSHGATDTQYF.

The sample holds many counts of this clonotype. The CDR3 sequence is CASSLTPAGPYEQYF. The DNA of the CDR3 is TGTGCCAGCAGCTTGACCCCGGCTGGCCCCTACGAGCAGTACTTC. The chain carries TRBV5-5 and TRBJ2-7; no definite D call. From germline, CDR1 is SGHKS and CDR2 YYEKEE (reference sequence). V was trimmed by 1 base and J by 2 bases, leaving 13 bases between them. The CDR3 consists of 15 residues.

The sample holds a few counts of this clonotype. The chain links TRBV5-5 to TRBJ2-1; 11 bases align to TRBD2. Unmatched junction bases numbered 9, after V lost 0 bases and J lost 4 bases. Germline loops: CDR1 SGHKS, CDR2 YYEKEE (reference sequence). This CDR3 is built from 18 residues. This CDR3 reads CASSLGLAGGWEYNEQFF. The CDR3 DNA sequence: TGTGCCAGCAGCTTGGGGCTAGCGGGAGGTTGGGAATACAATGAGCAGTTCTTC.

This clonotype was counted many times. The V and J genes are TRBV5-1 and TRBJ1-1; unclear D gene. V lost 5 bases, J lost 5 bases, and 16 bases lay in between. The CDR3 contains 14 residues. Germline assignment: CDR1 SGHRS and CDR2 YFSETQ. The CDR3 loop is CASSLNGPSTEAFF. In DNA, the CDR3 is TGCGCCAGCAGTTTGAACGGGCCTAGTACTGAAGCTTTCTTT.

The chain links TRBV24-1 to TRBJ1-2, with 7 positions matching TRBD1. The germline CDR1 and CDR2 sequences are KGHDR and SFDVKD. The length of the CDR3 is 14 residues. V trimming: 4 bases; J trimming: 3 bases; junction bases outside the gene matches: 4. The CDR3 loop is CATSDYTGDYGYTF. CDR3 DNA sequence: TGTGCCACCAGTGACTATACAGGGGACTATGGCTACACCTTC.

The V and J genes are TRBV6-1 and TRBJ2-7; TRBD1 is a possible D gene (5 bases). The CDR3 runs 14 residues. The germline gives CDR1 MNHNS, CDR2 SASEGT. V lost 6 bases and J 3 bases, leaving 15 bases between the germline ends. CDR3 residues: CASSPGWLIYEQYF. CDR3 sequence (DNA): TGTGCCAGCAGCCCAGGGTGGCTTATCTACGAGCAGTACTTC.

This clonotype was found many times. The chain combines TRBV5-1 with TRBJ2-2, with D maybe TRBD2 (7 bases). This CDR3 comprises 16 residues. CDR1 is SGHRS and CDR2 is YFSETQ in the germline V gene. V was pared by 0 bases and J by 4 bases, with 13 bases between. CDR3 residues: CASSLAGGQFTGELFF. The CDR3 region has the DNA TGCGCCAGCAGCTTGGCGGGGGGCCAATTCACCGGGGAGCTGTTTTTT. The whole variable domain, remainder taken from reference TRBV5-1 and TRBJ2-2, is KAGVTQTPRYLIKTRGQQVTLSCSPISGHRSVSWYQQTPGQGLQFLFEYFSETQRNKGNFPGRFSGRQFSNSRSEMNVSTLELGDSALYLCASSLAGGQFTGELFFGEGSRLTVL.

The rearrangement uses TRBV28 and TRBJ2-1; D is tentatively TRBD1 or TRBD2 (5 bases each). Germline CDR1 and CDR2: MDHEN and SYDVKM. Trimming left V 6 bases short and J 5 bases short, with 14 bases between. The CDR3 loop spans 14 amino acids. CDR3 DNA sequence: TGTGCCAGCAGGTGGGGGAGAGTTAACAATGAGCAGTTCTTC. This gives the protein CASRWGRVNNEQFF. Together with reference TRBV28 and TRBJ2-1, the CDR3 gives the full variable domain: DVKVTQSSRYLVKRTGEKVFLECVQDMDHENMFWYRQDPGLGLRLIYFSYDVKMKEKGDIPEGYSVSREKKERFSLILESASTNQTSMYLCASRWGRVNNEQFFGPGTRLTVL.

In its sample, this clonotype was seen a few times. The V call is TRBV18, the J call TRBJ2-2; TRBD2 matches at 9 bases. The CDR3 spans 17 residues. Germline lookup yields CDR1 KGHSH and CDR2 LQKENI. V dropped 5 bases and J dropped 3; count of bases not matched to a gene: 10. CDR3 loop: CASSASGTSRDTGELFF. CDR3 bases: TGTGCCAGCTCAGCCTCCGGGACTAGCAGAGACACCGGGGAGCTGTTTTTT.

This clonotype has at least ten counts. V gene TRBV20-1 combines with J gene TRBJ1-4; D remains ambiguous. The CDR3 extends over 14 amino acids. Trimming stripped 0 bases from V and 0 bases from J, with 5 bases between. Germline-derived CDR1 and CDR2 are DFQATT and SNEGSKA (reference sequence). The CDR3 sequence: CSARDNPTNEKLFF. CDR3 coding DNA: TGCAGTGCTAGAGATAATCCAACTAATGAAAAACTGTTTTTT.

There are many counts of this clonotype. The V and J genes are TRBV12-3 or TRBV12-4 and TRBJ2-1, with 8 bases fitting TRBD1. The V segment lost 5 bases and the J segment 1 base; nucleotides outside the gene matches: 4. The CDR3 length is 15 residues. The CDR3 DNA is TGTGCCAGCAGTCCCAGGGGGCTGTCCTACAATGAGCAGTTCTTC. This gives the protein CASSPRGLSYNEQFF.

CDR3 sequence: CSARVSPGNTIYF. Written as DNA, the CDR3 is TGCAGTGCTAGAGTATCTCCTGGAAACACCATATATTTT. The genes are TRBV20-1 and TRBJ1-3; no clear D. V was pared by 1 base and J by 2 bases, with 6 bases between. Germline values: CDR1 DFQATT, CDR2 SNEGSKA (reference sequence). The CDR3 totals 13 residues.

The chain carries TRBV30 and TRBJ1-1; D remains ambiguous. Germline CDR1 reads GTSNPN; CDR2 reads SVGIG (reference sequence). CDR3 length: 12 residues. V was cut by 6 bases and J by 11 bases, with 19 bases left in between. CDR3 loop: CACYKNMDGAFF. CDR3 DNA: TGTGCCTGTTACAAGAACATGGATGGGGCTTTCTTT.

This clonotype was seen repeatedly, ten times or more. J is TRBJ2-1 and V is TRBV11-2, with no clear D. Trimming removed 7 bases at V and 12 bases at J, with 22 bases between. The germline CDR1 and CDR2 sequences are SGHAT and FQNNGV. This CDR3 comprises 14 residues. CDR3 nucleotide sequence: TGTGCCAGCAACCCACCCCCGGGCGAAACACCGCAGTTCTTC. It encodes CASNPPPGETPQFF.

This chain's CDR3 is CASSLAEDRENYGYTF. As DNA, the CDR3 is TGCGCCAGCAGCTTGGCCGAAGACAGGGAGAACTATGGCTACACCTTC. V usage is TRBV5-1 and J usage is TRBJ1-2; 7 bases fit TRBD1. The V and J ends lost 0 bases and 2 bases, in that order; junction bases with no gene match: 7. The CDR3 is made up of 16 amino acids. CDR1 and CDR2 from the germline V gene are SGHRS and YFSETQ.